This T cell receptor (beta chain) was obtained from a study of blood T cell repertoires in COVID-19. Looking at the study overall: Material from acute and convalescent COVID-19 was sourced from the United States, Italy and Spain.

The CDR3 covers 13 residues. CDR1 and CDR2 from the germline V gene are SQVTM and ANQGSEA. Trimming took off 3 bases at V and 4 bases at J, with 12 bases between the two ends. TCRdb's table, derived via immunoSEQ multiplex PCR, lists solely in-frame clones and lacks some. The table shows about 210,000 clones, with around four fifths occurring only once. This clonotype originated in a woman in her forties or fifties with acute or convalescent COVID-19. Sequencing was done on a sample of peripheral blood. The genes are TRBV29-1 and TRBJ2-5; no clear D gene. CDR3 in amino acids: CSVDRRPGETQYF. Written as DNA, the CDR3 is TGCAGCGTTGATAGAAGGCCGGGAGAGACCCAGTACTTC.